This TCR beta chain was captured by sequencing in a study of blood T cell repertoires in COVID-19. Sequencing was performed with immunoSEQ multiplex PCR; in TCRdb, only in-frame clones are kept and a portion is missing. The sample shows around 260,000 clones, roughly 90% of them seen only once. Germline-derived CDR1 and CDR2 are SGHDN and FVKESK. The CDR3 covers 12 residues. The ends were cut back, 0 bases at V and 5 bases at J, with 4 bases in the middle. This clonotype originated in a man in his sixties who had recovered from COVID-19. The specimen was peripheral blood. V and J are TRBV14 and TRBJ1-2, with D uncertain. The CDR3 spells CASSQDQYGYTF. CDR3 coding DNA: TGTGCCAGCAGCCAAGATCAATATGGCTACACCTTC.